This T cell receptor (beta chain) was observed in a study of type 1 regulatory T cells. The CDR3 runs 11 residues. The germline V gene encodes CDR1 DFQATT and CDR2 SNEGSKA (reference sequence). The ends were cut back, 6 bases at V and 4 bases at J, with 9 bases in the middle. As regards this clonotype: What it recognizes is unknown.

A single record per CDR3 protein comes from TCRdb applying MiXCR to the reads. The data contain 60,000 to 70,000 distinct CDR3 sequences, about 50% of them singletons. The chain has TRBV20-1 and TRBJ1-1; D is ambiguous. Specimen: cultured non-Tr1 T cells, either the whole culture or a sorted T cell fraction (not recorded which). The clonotype comes from a human donor in good health. The chain's CDR3 is CSAASGTEAFF. DNA for the CDR3: TGCAGTGCCGCCAGCGGCACTGAAGCTTTCTTT.